The 17 T cell receptor beta chains listed next were all sequenced from one sample in a study of blood T cells in healthy people across ages. Combining a sample-barcoded 5' primer with a J-beta primer mix, a second PCR ran for about 7 to 11 cycles. TCRdb processed the 5' RACE reads anew with MiXCR; each CDR3 protein has one entry. The data show hundreds of thousands of distinct CDR3 sequences, more than 45% seen once. Sequenced sample: blood. All receptors derive from a man younger than 45 in good health.

The chain recombines TRBV7-9 with TRBJ2-7; D is unclear. V gave up 1 base and J gave up 6 bases, with 13 bases separating them. Germline CDR1 is SEHNR and CDR2 is FQNEAQ (reference sequence). The CDR3 extends over 14 amino acids. CDR3 amino acids: CASSLEAFSGEQYF. The CDR3 bases are TGTGCCAGCAGCTTAGAGGCGTTCTCGGGCGAGCAGTACTTC.

The gene calls are TRBV6-2 or TRBV6-3 and TRBJ2-7; D is possibly TRBD2 (6 bases). The DNA end is more similar to TRBJ2-5, so the J call may be wrong. This CDR3 region has 13 residues. From germline, CDR1 is MNHEY and CDR2 SVGEGT. The CDR3 region is CASLAPGRETQYF. DNA for the CDR3: TGTGCCAGCCTAGCGCCCGGACGGGAGACCCAGTACTTC.

This rearrangement joins TRBV6-2 or TRBV6-3 to TRBJ1-2, with D perhaps TRBD1 (6 bases). The V gene's germline CDR1 is MNHEY and CDR2 SVGEGT. The CDR3 loop spans 13 amino acids. V lost 5 bases, J lost 3 bases, and 10 bases lay in between. This chain's CDR3 is CASSRDNYYGYTF. Here the CDR3 DNA reads TGTGCCAGCAGTCGGGACAACTACTATGGCTACACCTTC.

This clonotype was detected only once. The CDR3 DNA reads TGTGCCAGCAGCCATATTTACAATGAGCAGTTCTTC. Amino acid sequence: CASSHIYNEQFF. This chain links TRBV16 with TRBJ2-1; D remains unclear. The CDR3 covers 12 residues. V gave up 3 bases and J gave up 4 bases, with 4 bases separating them. Germline CDR1 reads KGHSY; CDR2 reads FQNENV.

This clonotype was recorded a few times. This chain links TRBV13 with TRBJ2-5; no definite D call. The germline CDR1 and CDR2 sequences are PRHDT and FYEKMQ (reference sequence). V lost 0 bases to trimming and J lost 7 bases, with 15 bases between them. The CDR3 spans 15 residues. In nucleotides, the CDR3 is TGTGCCAGCAGCTTAGGACGGAGCCGCCCGGGGACCCAGTACTTC. Translated: CASSLGRSRPGTQYF.

This clonotype appeared a few times. The CDR3 reads CASSQFQRYEQYF. CDR3 coding DNA: TGTGCCAGCAGTCAGTTCCAGCGCTACGAGCAGTACTTC. The chain carries TRBV6-6 and TRBJ2-7; D is uncertain. The CDR3 is made up of 13 amino acids. CDR1 is MNHNY and CDR2 is SVGAGI in the germline V gene (reference sequence). V was cut by 5 bases and J by 3 bases, with 11 bases left in between.

The chain combines TRBV20-1 with TRBJ1-1, with D possibly TRBD1 on 5 matching bases. Germline CDR1 is DFQATT and CDR2 is SNEGSKA (reference sequence). V dropped 3 bases and J dropped 1 base, with 15 bases sitting between them. The CDR3 is 15 residues long. Written as DNA, the CDR3 is TGCAGTGCTAGCTTGGGGCGGGGGACGAACACTGAAGCTTTCTTT. Translating gives CSASLGRGTNTEAFF.

This clonotype came up a few times. V is TRBV7-8 and J is TRBJ2-2; the D is unclear. The CDR3 contains 16 residues. Per the germline V gene, CDR1 is SGHVS and CDR2 is FQNEAQ. Deletions cut 6 bases from V and 4 bases from J, with 18 bases between. Written as DNA, the CDR3 is TGTGCCAGCAGTAAAATGGGTGGTGGGTCCACCGGGGAGCTGTTTTTT. Translating gives CASSKMGGGSTGELFF.

CDR3: CSGSDSLYNEQYF. The CDR3, as DNA: TGCAGCGGATCGGACAGTCTCTACAATGAGCAGTACTTC. This chain links TRBV29-1 with TRBJ2-5; D is possibly TRBD1 (6 bases). Germline CDR1 SQVTM, CDR2 ANQGSEA. V lost 7 bases, J lost 11 bases, and 23 bases lay in between. The CDR3 totals 13 residues.

The chain combines TRBV15 with TRBJ2-6; D may be TRBD1 (6 bases). Germline V gives CDR1 LNHNV, CDR2 YYDKDF (reference sequence). Trimming stripped 8 bases from V and 2 bases from J, with 13 bases between. This CDR3 is built from 15 residues. The CDR3 region has the DNA TGTGCCACCGGGAAGGGGGTCACTGGGGCCAACGTCCTGACTTTC. This sequence encodes CATGKGVTGANVLTF.

This clonotype was picked up many times. This chain links TRBV11-3 with TRBJ2-1, with 7 bases that match TRBD1. Trimming took 1 base from V and 8 from J; bases not matched to a gene: 5. The germline V gene has CDR1 SGHNT and CDR2 YENEEA. CDR3 size: 14 residues. The CDR3 nucleotides are TGTGCCAGCAGCTTAGGAGAGGGGGCCGATGAGCAGTTCTTC. It translates to CASSLGEGADEQFF.

This clonotype was seen a few times. The V gene is TRBV10-3, the J gene TRBJ2-2; unclear D gene. Germline V gene lookup returns CDR1 ENHRY and CDR2 SYGVKD. The CDR3 contains 13 residues. Trimming removed 8 bases at V and 2 bases at J, with 9 bases between. The CDR3 region has the DNA TGTGCCATCGGAGCTACTAACACCGGGGAGCTGTTTTTT. This codes for CAIGATNTGELFF.

The chain carries TRBV9 and TRBJ2-6; 12 positions match TRBD1. Germline V gives CDR1 SGDLS, CDR2 YYNGEE. V shed 2 bases and J 0 bases; nucleotides not matched to a gene: 3. The CDR3 loop spans 18 amino acids. The CDR3 region is CASSVGQGAVSGANVLTF. The CDR3 nucleotides are TGTGCCAGCAGCGTGGGACAGGGGGCGGTCTCTGGGGCCAACGTCCTGACTTTC.

The V and J genes are TRBV29-1 and TRBJ1-2; D remains ambiguous. The CDR3 totals 12 residues. Germline assignment: CDR1 SQVTM and CDR2 ANQGSEA. V was clipped by 3 bases and J by 2 bases, with 7 bases between them. The CDR3 coding sequence is TGCAGCGTTGACAGGAAGAACTATGGCTACACCTTC. It specifies CSVDRKNYGYTF.

Comment on this clonotype: A read error may explain this, as a much larger clone is one base away. The CDR3 region has the DNA TGTGCCAGCAGTCCTGACAGATTATACGAGCAGTTCTTC. This encodes CASSPDRLYEQFF. The J gene is TRBJ2-1, the V gene TRBV25-1; a possible D gene is TRBD1 (5 bases). Germline assignment: CDR1 MGHDK and CDR2 SYGVNS. This CDR3 has 13 residues. Trimming removed 5 bases from V and 10 bases from J, with 15 bases in between.

The chain combines TRBV19 with TRBJ2-7, with 7 bases aligning to TRBD2. Germline CDR1 is LNHDA and CDR2 is SQIVND (reference sequence). The trim removed 6 bases at V and 3 bases at J, leaving 8 bases unmatched. CDR3 length: 14 residues. The CDR3 region has the DNA TGTGCCAGTAGCTATCTAGCGGAAAGCTACGAGCAGTACTTC. Its protein product is CASSYLAESYEQYF. Full variable domain (remainder filled in from reference TRBV19 and TRBJ2-7): DGGITQSPKYLFRKEGQNVTLSCEQNLNHDAMYWYRQDPGQGLRLIYYSQIVNDFQKGDIAEGYSVSREKKESFPLTVTSAQKNPTAFYLCASSYLAESYEQYFGPGTRLTVT.

Many counts were recorded for this clonotype. V usage is TRBV27 and J usage is TRBJ2-7, with 9 bases fitting TRBD1. CDR1 is MNHEY, CDR2 SMNVEV, per germline (reference sequence). With V trimmed by 6 bases and J by 4 bases, 4 bases remained unmatched. There are 13 residues in the CDR3. CDR3 DNA: TGTGCCAGCAGCCCGGGACAGGGATACGAGCAGTACTTC. It yields the protein CASSPGQGYEQYF.